A selection of T cell receptor beta chains follows, all from one sample in a study of T cell responses to AZD1222 COVID-19 vaccine. Profiling relied on immunoSEQ multiplex PCR, and the TCRdb table lists in-frame clones only, not all of them. Of about 120,000 clones listed, 70% to 85% are singletons. The material was peripheral blood, obtained 28 days after the second AZD1222 dose. Receptors originate from an adult who received the AZD1222 COVID-19 vaccine. Each CDR3 is given with its conserved first and last residue. Fields, in order: V gene, D gene, J gene, CDR3 protein, CDR3 DNA. The D gene is left open where the match is weak.

V gene: TRBV7-2; D gene: -; J gene: TRBJ2-7; CDR3 protein: CASSKGRGSSYEQYF; CDR3 DNA: TGTGCCAGCAGCAAAGGGAGGGGGAGCTCCTACGAGCAGTACTTC
V gene: TRBV27; D gene: TRBD1; J gene: TRBJ2-2; CDR3 protein: CASSQDRGGIRTGELFF; CDR3 DNA: TGTGCCAGCAGTCAGGACAGGGGGGGAATTCGGACCGGGGAGCTGTTTTTT
V gene: TRBV29-1; D gene: TRBD1; J gene: TRBJ1-1; CDR3 protein: CSWTGENTEAFF; CDR3 DNA: TGCAGCTGGACAGGAGAGAACACTGAAGCTTTCTTT
V gene: TRBV29-1; D gene: -; J gene: TRBJ2-7; CDR3 protein: CSVASGSAYEQYF; CDR3 DNA: TGCAGCGTTGCTTCCGGGAGCGCCTACGAGCAGTACTTC
V gene: TRBV4-1; D gene: -; J gene: TRBJ1-1; CDR3 protein: CASSPWGRQSHQNTEAFF; CDR3 DNA: TGCGCCAGCAGCCCATGGGGACGTCAGTCGCACCAGAACACTGAAGCTTTCTTT
V gene: TRBV28; D gene: -; J gene: TRBJ1-4; CDR3 protein: CASTPHGGHNEKLFF; CDR3 DNA: TGTGCCAGCACCCCCCATGGGGGTCATAATGAAAAACTGTTTTTT
V gene: TRBV19; D gene: TRBD1; J gene: TRBJ1-6; CDR3 protein: CASSGTGGFYSPLHF; CDR3 DNA: TGTGCCAGCTCCGGGACAGGGGGCTTTTATTCACCCCTCCACTTT
V gene: TRBV20-1; D gene: -; J gene: TRBJ2-4; CDR3 protein: CSASMVGLAKNIQYF; CDR3 DNA: TGCAGTGCTAGTATGGTGGGACTAGCCAAAAACATTCAGTACTTC
V gene: TRBV6-4; D gene: -; J gene: TRBJ2-1; CDR3 protein: CASSEGWADHNEQFF; CDR3 DNA: TGTGCCAGCAGTGAAGGGTGGGCAGATCACAATGAGCAGTTCTTC
V gene: TRBV19; D gene: -; J gene: TRBJ2-2; CDR3 protein: CASSNGGSKNTGELFF; CDR3 DNA: TGTGCCAGTAGTAATGGGGGCAGCAAGAACACCGGGGAGCTGTTTTTT
V gene: TRBV4-1; D gene: TRBD1; J gene: TRBJ1-2; CDR3 protein: CASSQEWQGARGYTF; CDR3 DNA: TGCGCCAGCAGCCAAGAGTGGCAGGGGGCGCGTGGCTACACCTTC
V gene: TRBV28; D gene: -; J gene: TRBJ2-5; CDR3 protein: CASYSGVETQYF; CDR3 DNA: TGTGCCAGCTATTCAGGGGTGGAGACCCAGTACTTC
V gene: TRBV28; D gene: -; J gene: TRBJ2-3; CDR3 protein: CASSLIAGATDTQYF; CDR3 DNA: TGTGCCAGCAGTTTAATTGCGGGGGCCACAGATACGCAGTATTTT
V gene: TRBV11-3; D gene: -; J gene: TRBJ1-5; CDR3 protein: CASSKYRASNQPQHF; CDR3 DNA: TGTGCCAGCAGCAAATACAGGGCGAGCAATCAGCCCCAGCATTTT
V gene: TRBV10-1; D gene: -; J gene: TRBJ1-2; CDR3 protein: CASSEPLQGLPSYGYTF; CDR3 DNA: TGCGCCAGCAGTGAGCCCCTCCAGGGACTACCCTCCTATGGCTACACCTTC
V gene: TRBV20-1; D gene: -; J gene: TRBJ1-4; CDR3 protein: CSARDEGKLFF; CDR3 DNA: TGCAGTGCTAGAGATGAGGGAAAACTGTTTTTT